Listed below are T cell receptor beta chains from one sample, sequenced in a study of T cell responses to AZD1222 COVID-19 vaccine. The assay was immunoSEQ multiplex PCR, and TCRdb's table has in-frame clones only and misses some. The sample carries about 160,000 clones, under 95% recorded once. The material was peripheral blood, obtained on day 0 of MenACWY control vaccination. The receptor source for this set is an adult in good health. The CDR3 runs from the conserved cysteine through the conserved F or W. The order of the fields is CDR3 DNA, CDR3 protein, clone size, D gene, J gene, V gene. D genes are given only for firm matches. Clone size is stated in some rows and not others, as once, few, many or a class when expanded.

TGTGCCAGCAGTTTATTCTTTCAGCCCCAGCATTTT | CASSLFFQPQHF | - | - | TRBJ1-5 | TRBV28
TGTGCCAGCAGCGTAGGATTTGGGACAGAACTCCAAGAGACCCAGTACTTC | CASSVGFGTELQETQYF | - | TRBD1 | TRBJ2-5 | TRBV9
TGTGCCAGCAGCTCGGGACCCGGGACTAGCGGGAGCTCCTACAATGAGCAGTTCTTC | CASSSGPGTSGSSYNEQFF | - | TRBD2 | TRBJ2-1 | TRBV7-3
TGTGCCTCCGATGGGGGGGGAAACACCATATATTTT | CASDGGGNTIYF | - | - | TRBJ1-3 | TRBV30
TGCGCCAGCAGCTTGGTGGTGAGCTCCTATAATTCACCCCTCCACTTT | CASSLVVSSYNSPLHF | - | - | TRBJ1-6 | TRBV5-1
TGTGCCACCGGAACAGGTACCTACGAGCAGTACTTC | CATGTGTYEQYF | - | - | TRBJ2-7 | TRBV10-3
TGTGCCAGCAGCCCTCGGACTAACTATGGCTACACCTTC | CASSPRTNYGYTF | - | - | TRBJ1-2 | TRBV5-6
TGTGCCAGCAGTGCTTTGGCTAGCGGGAGTGATGAGCAGTTCTTC | CASSALASGSDEQFF | - | TRBD2 | TRBJ2-1 | TRBV2
TGTGCCAGCAGCCAATTTGGAGGTAGCTATGGCTACACCTTC | CASSQFGGSYGYTF | - | - | TRBJ1-2 | TRBV3-1/TRBV3-2
TGTGCCAGCAGAGGACAGGGGCGGTACTATGGCTACACCTTC | CASRGQGRYYGYTF | - | TRBD1 | TRBJ1-2 | TRBV28
TGTGCCAGCAGTTTAAGGAATCAGCCCCAGCATTTT | CASSLRNQPQHF | - | - | TRBJ1-5 | TRBV12-3/TRBV12-4
TGTGCCAGCAGCCAAGGGGAGGCAGGCCACAATGAGCAGTTCTTC | CASSQGEAGHNEQFF | few | - | TRBJ2-1 | TRBV3-1/TRBV3-2
TGCGCCAGCAGCCGGGGACTAGCGGTCTACAATGAGCAGTTCTTC | CASSRGLAVYNEQFF | - | TRBD2 | TRBJ2-1 | TRBV4-3
TGTGCCACCAGCAAATGGGGTGACAGGGTTGGATCCTACGAGCAGTACTTC | CATSKWGDRVGSYEQYF | - | TRBD1 | TRBJ2-7 | TRBV15
TGTGCCAGCAGTTACTCGCCAGCGAGTACCGGGGAGCTGTTTTTT | CASSYSPASTGELFF | few | - | TRBJ2-2 | TRBV6-2/TRBV6-3
TGTGCCAGCAGTTTAGTGGTCAAAGCTTTCTTT | CASSLVVKAFF | - | - | TRBJ1-1 | TRBV12-3/TRBV12-4
TGTGCCAGCAGTCGCAGGGGGCGAGGGGAAAAACTGTTTTTT | CASSRRGRGEKLFF | - | TRBD1 | TRBJ1-4 | TRBV6-5
TGCAGCGTTGAAGTGACAGGGAACACCTACGAGCAGTACTTC | CSVEVTGNTYEQYF | - | TRBD1 | TRBJ2-7 | TRBV29-1
TGTGCCATGGACAGGGGCTTGTTCTTT | CAMDRGLFF | once | TRBD1 | TRBJ1-1 | TRBV28
TGTGCCAGCGGGACAGGGGGCTCACCCCTCCACTTT | CASGTGGSPLHF | few | TRBD1 | TRBJ1-6 | TRBV6-5
TGTGCCAGCAGCCGCCCCCAAGGGCAGGGTCGATACACGTCTGAAGCTTTCTTT | CASSRPQGQGRYTSEAFF | - | - | TRBJ1-1 | TRBV4-2
TGCAGCGTTGAGGGGGGGCAAACTGAAGCTTTCTTT | CSVEGGQTEAFF | - | - | TRBJ1-1 | TRBV29-1